Below, 27 T cell receptor beta chains from the same sample are listed, as sequenced in a study of shared clonotypes between healthy human individuals. The protocol was immunoSEQ multiplex PCR, while the TCRdb copy is restricted to in-frame clones and leaves out a portion. The data show 2,500,000 or so clones, with 85% to 95% seen just once and 0.37% held by the top ten. The sequencing sample was made of naive CD4+ T cells from PBMCs. Regarding subset: CD45RA+ positively selected. The source of these receptors is a man between 18 and 29 years old in good health. Some clones in this sample may be carry-over from other donors' samples.

There are a few counts of this clone. This chain uses TRBV28 with TRBJ2-6, with 7 bases matching TRBD1. With V trimmed by 6 bases and J by 3 bases, 8 bases remained unmatched. The CDR3 sequence is 16 residues long. Germline CDR1 MDHEN, CDR2 SYDVKM. This CDR3 reads CASSPTGSSGANVLTF. CDR3 sequence (DNA): TGTGCCAGCAGCCCGACAGGGTCAAGTGGGGCCAACGTCCTGACTTTC.

The V gene is TRBV7-3, the J gene TRBJ1-2; TRBD1 is a possible D gene (6 bases). Germline V CDR1 and CDR2: SGHTA, FQGTGA. The CDR3 runs 15 residues. Trimming pared 8 bases from V and 8 bases from J, leaving 24 bases between. Here the CDR3 reads CASGPRGTPRGGYTF. The CDR3 nucleotides are TGTGCCAGCGGCCCCAGGGGTACTCCGAGGGGGGGCTACACCTTC.

J is TRBJ1-5 and V is TRBV6-1, with D perhaps TRBD1 (6 bases). Germline CDR1 is MNHNS and CDR2 is SASEGT. CDR3 size: 15 residues. Between the trimmed V and J ends, which lost 7 bases and 7 bases, there was a span of 20 bases. The chain's CDR3 is CASTLGGAPGQPQHF. The CDR3 DNA reads TGTGCCAGCACCCTGGGGGGGGCCCCCGGGCAGCCCCAGCATTTT.

The V gene is TRBV5-1, the J gene TRBJ2-3; 11 bases map to TRBD2. This CDR3 contains 16 residues. Germline assignment: CDR1 SGHRS and CDR2 YFSETQ. Trimming removed 4 bases from V and 2 bases from J; junction bases left unmatched: 6. The CDR3 sequence is CASSGGLAGPTDTQYF. The CDR3 DNA reads TGCGCCAGCAGCGGTGGACTAGCGGGCCCCACAGATACGCAGTATTTT.

The chain employs TRBV11-2 and TRBJ1-3; no definite D call. Trimming pared 4 bases from V and 0 bases from J, leaving 13 bases between. CDR3 length equals 16 residues. Germline loops: CDR1 SGHAT, CDR2 FQNNGV. CDR3 sequence: CASSSPVLPSGNTIYF. CDR3 sequence (DNA): TGTGCCAGCAGCTCGCCCGTCCTTCCCTCTGGAAACACCATATATTTT. The variable domain in full, with the rest retrieved from reference TRBV11-2 and TRBJ1-3, is EAGVAQSPRYKIIEKRQSVAFWCNPISGHATLYWYQQILGQGPKLLIQFQNNGVVDDSQLPKDRFSAERLKGVDSTLKIQPAKLEDSAVYLCASSSPVLPSGNTIYFGEGSWLTVV.

V gene TRBV10-3 combines with J gene TRBJ1-1; TRBD1 agrees at 8 bases. This CDR3 is built from 15 residues. V shed 10 bases, J shed 0 bases, and the junction held 10 bases outside the gene matches. The germline gives CDR1 ENHRY, CDR2 SYGVKD. The CDR3 spells CATQGTGTMNTEAFF. The CDR3 nucleotides are TGTGCCACGCAGGGGACAGGCACCATGAACACTGAAGCTTTCTTT.

The V gene is TRBV5-4, the J gene TRBJ2-2, with 8 bases matching TRBD1. Trimming cost V 4 bases and J 0 bases; bases outside gene matches: 5. The CDR3 extends over 16 amino acids. CDR1 and CDR2 (germline): SGHNT, YYREEE (reference sequence). The CDR3 nucleotides are TGTGCCAGCAGCCCTTACAGGGGGTCGAACACCGGGGAGCTGTTTTTT. It codes for CASSPYRGSNTGELFF.

This rearrangement joins TRBV6-5 to TRBJ2-1; 9 bases are shared with TRBD1. V shed 9 bases, J shed 7 bases, and the junction held 7 bases outside the gene matches. The CDR3 totals 13 residues. The germline gives CDR1 MNHEY, CDR2 SVGAGI. The CDR3 nucleotides are TGTGCCAGTCGGGACAGGGCGGAGAATGAGCAGTTCTTC. It is translated as CASRDRAENEQFF.

The genes are TRBV18 and TRBJ2-7, with TRBD2 matching 8 bases. The CDR3 length is 15 residues. Germline-derived CDR1 and CDR2 are KGHSH and LQKENI. V gave up 3 bases and J gave up 7 bases; unmatched junction bases: 11. CDR3 loop: CASSPGGAGDGEQYF. In nucleotides, the CDR3 is TGTGCCAGCTCACCCGGTGGAGCGGGAGATGGGGAGCAGTACTTC.

The genes are TRBV27 and TRBJ1-1; D is possibly TRBD1 (6 bases). V dropped 6 bases and J dropped 2 bases, with 13 bases sitting between them. The CDR3 runs to 14 residues. The germline gives CDR1 MNHEY, CDR2 SMNVEV (reference sequence). CDR3 nucleotides: TGTGCCAGCAGGGTAGGGGGTGGAAACACTGAAGCTTTCTTT. This sequence encodes CASRVGGGNTEAFF.

The chain employs TRBV7-9 and TRBJ2-5; D tentatively fits TRBD1 or TRBD2 (5 bases each). The J call may not be correct, given that the DNA end is closer to TRBJ2-7. This CDR3 has 14 residues. Germline V gene sequence: CDR1 SEHNR, CDR2 FQNEAQ (reference sequence). This CDR3 reads CASSLRVGPYEQYF. The DNA for the CDR3 is TGTGCCAGCAGCTTACGGGTGGGACCCTACGAGCAGTACTTC.

This rearrangement joins TRBV4-2 to TRBJ2-3, with 10 bases lining up with TRBD2. The CDR3 runs to 17 residues. Germline trimming cut 6 bases from V and 3 bases from J; bases unmatched to any gene: 12. Germline V lookup: CDR1 LGHNA, CDR2 YNFKEQ. This chain's CDR3 is CASRIPGLASGTDTQYF. CDR3 in DNA: TGTGCCAGCAGAATACCGGGACTAGCGTCTGGGACAGATACGCAGTATTTT.

The rearrangement links TRBV28 to TRBJ2-1, with 10 bases that match TRBD1. Trimming removed 0 bases from V and 8 bases from J; junction bases left unmatched: 13. In germline, CDR1 is MDHEN, CDR2 SYDVKM. The CDR3 totals 18 residues. In nucleotides, the CDR3 is TGTGCCAGCAGTTTATGGGGGTCCGGGACAGGGGTGGTTGATGAGCAGTTCTTC. It codes for CASSLWGSGTGVVDEQFF. Based on the CDR3 plus reference TRBV28 and TRBJ2-1, the full variable domain is DVKVTQSSRYLVKRTGEKVFLECVQDMDHENMFWYRQDPGLGLRLIYFSYDVKMKEKGDIPEGYSVSREKKERFSLILESASTNQTSMYLCASSLWGSGTGVVDEQFFGPGTRLTVL.

The gene calls are TRBV5-1 and TRBJ2-7; TRBD1 matches at 8 bases. Germline loops: CDR1 SGHRS, CDR2 YFSETQ. J gave up 0 bases and V 6 bases, and 11 bases lay outside the gene matches. The CDR3 runs to 16 residues. The CDR3: CASKGGGQGPSYEQYF. The CDR3 bases are TGCGCCAGCAAAGGGGGCGGACAGGGTCCCTCCTACGAGCAGTACTTC. Full variable domain (rest looked up from reference TRBV5-1 and TRBJ2-7): KAGVTQTPRYLIKTRGQQVTLSCSPISGHRSVSWYQQTPGQGLQFLFEYFSETQRNKGNFPGRFSGRQFSNSRSEMNVSTLELGDSALYLCASKGGGQGPSYEQYFGPGTRLTVT.

This chain uses TRBV29-1 with TRBJ2-3; TRBD2 agrees at 7 bases. The CDR3 has 13 amino acids. Germline trimming cut 3 bases from V and 5 bases from J; bases unmatched to any gene: 5. Looked up from germline, CDR1 is SQVTM and CDR2 is ANQGSEA. The CDR3 spells CSVDAGAGDTQYF. DNA for the CDR3: TGCAGCGTTGACGCGGGAGCAGGAGATACGCAGTATTTT.

Turning to this clone: Other DNA variants within this sample encode the same CDR3. This rearrangement joins TRBV5-1 to TRBJ2-5; D may be TRBD1 or TRBD2 (5 bases each). Trimming pared 4 bases from V and 2 bases from J, leaving 9 bases between. CDR1 SGHRS and CDR2 YFSETQ come from the germline V gene. The CDR3 covers 13 residues. The CDR3 DNA sequence: TGCGCCAGCAGCAGGGACGGTCAAGAGACCCAGTACTTC. Its translation is CASSRDGQETQYF.

The chain is built from TRBV28 and TRBJ2-1; 7 bases agree with TRBD2. Germline lookup yields CDR1 MDHEN and CDR2 SYDVKM. J was trimmed by 4 bases and V by 6 bases; bases with no gene match: 9. This CDR3 is built from 15 residues. The CDR3 loop is CASRLSGIGYNEQFF. As DNA, the CDR3 is TGTGCCAGCAGACTAAGCGGGATAGGTTACAATGAGCAGTTCTTC.

V and J are TRBV6-1 and TRBJ2-7; D is uncertain. CDR1 and CDR2 from the germline V gene are MNHNS and SASEGT. The CDR3 is made up of 17 amino acids. Trimming took 0 bases from V and 8 from J, leaving 23 bases between them. The CDR3 spells CASSEATVRASPTKQYF. DNA for the CDR3: TGTGCCAGCAGTGAAGCGACGGTTCGAGCGAGCCCTACGAAGCAGTACTTC.

The chain joins TRBV27 to TRBJ2-3, with D unresolved. This CDR3 is 12 amino acids long. The germline V gene has CDR1 MNHEY and CDR2 SMNVEV (reference sequence). Trimming pared 3 bases from V and 4 bases from J, leaving 5 bases between. The chain's CDR3 is CASSLESDTQYF. CDR3 DNA sequence: TGTGCCAGCAGTTTGGAGTCAGATACGCAGTATTTT.

This clone came up many times. The V and J genes are TRBV6-1 and TRBJ1-2; D call uncertain. CDR1 and CDR2 from the germline V gene are MNHNS and SASEGT. Trimming shortened V by 1 base and J by 6 bases, and 9 bases separated the two germline ends. The CDR3 extends over 13 amino acids. This CDR3 reads CASSEVFRNGYTF. The CDR3 DNA follows: TGTGCCAGCAGTGAAGTTTTCCGGAATGGCTACACCTTC.

Only one count was recorded for this clone. V is TRBV28 and J is TRBJ2-7; 7 bases map to TRBD1. The V gene end was trimmed by 8 bases and the J gene end by 2 bases; junction bases not matched to a gene: 3. Germline V gene lookup returns CDR1 MDHEN and CDR2 SYDVKM. The CDR3 has 12 amino acids. CDR3 in amino acids: CASEDRPYEQYF. DNA of the CDR3: TGTGCCAGCGAGGACAGGCCCTACGAGCAGTACTTC.

The V gene is TRBV7-9, the J gene TRBJ2-2, with D unclear. The CDR3 extends over 17 amino acids. CDR1 SEHNR and CDR2 FQNEAQ come from the germline V gene (reference sequence). V was shortened by 6 bases and J by 4 bases, with 21 bases between the two germline ends. In DNA, the CDR3 is TGTGCCAGCAGTCGTCCGGGCCAACTACCGAGCACCGGGGAGCTGTTTTTT. Protein sequence: CASSRPGQLPSTGELFF.

This CDR3 reads CASSPVPAATEAFF. DNA of the CDR3: TGTGCCAGCAGTCCCGTCCCTGCAGCCACTGAAGCTTTCTTT. The chain joins TRBV6-5 to TRBJ1-1, with D unresolved. The germline CDR1 and CDR2 sequences are MNHEY and SVGAGI. The CDR3 contains 14 residues. V lost 5 bases and J 4 bases, leaving 14 bases between the germline ends.

V and J are TRBV28 and TRBJ1-2; D is undetermined. The V end was cut by 2 bases, the J end by 11 bases, with 15 bases between. The CDR3 runs 13 residues. Germline assignment: CDR1 MDHEN and CDR2 SYDVKM. CDR3 loop: CASSLRAALAYTF. The DNA of the CDR3 is TGTGCCAGCAGTTTACGGGCAGCCCTCGCTTACACCTTC.

The V gene is TRBV10-3, the J gene TRBJ2-1; TRBD1 might be the D (6 bases). Germline V gene sequence: CDR1 ENHRY, CDR2 SYGVKD. The CDR3 sequence is 14 residues long. V was clipped by 9 bases and J by 7 bases, with 19 bases between them. In nucleotides, the CDR3 is TGTGCCATGAACAAGGCGGATAGGGGGAATGAGCAGTTCTTC. Amino acid sequence: CAMNKADRGNEQFF.

The V call is TRBV7-8, the J call TRBJ1-2, with unresolved D. Looked up from germline, CDR1 is SGHVS and CDR2 is FQNEAQ. The CDR3 is 15 amino acids. Trimming pared 5 bases from V and 8 bases from J, leaving 21 bases between. CDR3 in amino acids: CASSPRTQPKGGYTF. The CDR3 DNA is TGTGCCAGCAGCCCGCGGACTCAACCGAAAGGCGGCTACACCTTC.

This clone was seen a single time. CDR3 region: CASSELGTGVSGNTIYF. Here the CDR3 DNA reads TGTGCCAGCAGTGAACTTGGGACAGGGGTCTCTGGAAACACCATATATTTT. The chain combines TRBV2 with TRBJ1-3; 10 positions match TRBD1. The junction had 4 bases not matched to a gene; V was cut back by 2 bases and J by 0 bases. The CDR3 has 17 residues. The germline gives CDR1 SNHLY, CDR2 FYNNEI.